The T cell receptor beta chain under discussion was sequenced for a study of technical replicates of blood from several donors. The assay was immunoSEQ multiplex PCR, and TCRdb's table has in-frame clones only and misses some. The data hold approximately 70,000 clones, with approximately 97% observed a single time. This CDR3 is 14 amino acids long. The V gene end was trimmed by 6 bases and the J gene end by 11 bases; junction bases not matched to a gene: 13. Germline V lookup: CDR1 MGHRA, CDR2 YSYEKL. The specimen was T cells isolated from PBMCs. The sequence was collected from a human donor in good health. This chain links TRBV4-1 with TRBJ1-3; the match to TRBD1 covers 7 bases. The CDR3, as DNA: TGCGCCAGCAGTCCTCCTGGAGGGGGCTTCGCCATATATTTT. It is translated as CASSPPGGGFAIYF.